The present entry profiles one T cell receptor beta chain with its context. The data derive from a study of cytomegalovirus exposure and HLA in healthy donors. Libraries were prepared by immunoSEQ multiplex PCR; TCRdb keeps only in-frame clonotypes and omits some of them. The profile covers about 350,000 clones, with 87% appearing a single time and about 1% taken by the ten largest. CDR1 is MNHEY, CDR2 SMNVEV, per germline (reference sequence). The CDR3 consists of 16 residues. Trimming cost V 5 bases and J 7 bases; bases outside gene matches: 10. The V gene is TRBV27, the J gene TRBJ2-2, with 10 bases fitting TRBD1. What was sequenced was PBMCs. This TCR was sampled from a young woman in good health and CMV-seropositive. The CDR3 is CASSPIRQGAVGELFF. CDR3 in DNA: TGTGCCAGCAGTCCGATCAGACAGGGGGCGGTCGGGGAGCTGTTTTTT.